The T cell receptor beta chain described here comes from a study of radiotherapy plus CTLA-4 blockade in lung cancer. Study overall: Objective responses were observed in about 17% of patients, and disease control was achieved by about 30%.

Study results and limitations: TCR clones from tumors expanded in blood after radiotherapy plus ipilimumab. It was early blood T cell clone dynamics, with interferon-beta, that reportedly best predicted response.

Remarks on this clone: Its antigen is not known.

The germline V gene encodes CDR1 SGHVS and CDR2 FQNEAQ. V dropped 5 bases and J dropped 2 bases, with 13 bases sitting between them. The CDR3 loop spans 15 amino acids. Only in-frame clones appear in the TCRdb table, and some are missing; sequencing was by immunoSEQ multiplex PCR. The sample has 50,000 to 65,000 clones; more than 60% are singletons. In chemo-refractory metastatic non-small-cell lung cancer, patients got ipilimumab CTLA-4 blockade together with focal radiation. The source was peripheral blood, collected from a patient treated with radiotherapy plus ipilimumab. This sequence was found in a human donor with non-small cell lung cancer who had a partial response to radiotherapy plus ipilimumab. This chain connects TRBV7-8 to TRBJ1-5, with D unresolved. The CDR3 DNA reads TGTGCCAGCAGCCTCGGATGGGGAGGCAATCAGCCCCAGCATTTT. Protein sequence: CASSLGWGGNQPQHF. Drawing the rest from reference TRBV7-8 and TRBJ1-5, the complete variable domain is GAGVSQSPRYKVAKRGQDVALRCDPISGHVSLFWYQQALGQGPEFLTYFQNEAQLDKSGLPSDRFFAERPEGSVSTLKIQRTQQEDSAVYLCASSLGWGGNQPQHFGDGTRLSIL.